This note documents a single T cell receptor beta chain sequence. This entry is derived from a study of blood T cell repertoires in COVID-19. Study-wide context: PBMCs, B-cell-depleted T cells, or T cells were the source of the cDNA or gDNA that made up the material.

In germline, CDR1 is ENHRY, CDR2 SYGVKD. V was trimmed by 0 bases and J by 4 bases, leaving 6 bases between them. The CDR3 is made up of 13 amino acids. Authors' processing steps: Counts of nucleated cells, estimated from reference gene primer amplification, were obtained. The protocol was immunoSEQ multiplex PCR, while the TCRdb copy is restricted to in-frame clones and leaves out a portion. The D gene and trimming were derived from the DNA, and the V and J assignments and clone size from that table. The repertoire includes roughly 210,000 clones, 80% to 90% of them detected once, and over 9.5% sits in the top ten.

This chain links TRBV10-3 with TRBJ1-1; a possible D gene is TRBD1 (5 bases). The source material was peripheral blood. The sequence came from a woman of 80 years or more with COVID-19, enrolled during active disease. CDR3 DNA sequence: TGTGCCATCAGTGAGTCACAGGTCACTGAAGCTTTCTTT. Translating it yields CAISESQVTEAFF.